The T cell receptor beta chain described here comes from a study of monozygotic twins with inflammatory bowel disease. The template-switching step introduced UMIs that carried a 6-nucleotide sample barcode. No DNA is given; TCRdb re-called the 5' RACE reads and lists each CDR3 protein once. The listing records a few hundred thousand distinct CDR3 sequences. This CDR3 comprises 17 residues. Germline V gives CDR1 SGDLS, CDR2 YYNGEE. Sequenced material: blood. This chain connects TRBV9 to TRBJ2-2; the D call of TRBD1 rests on TCRdb alone, since no DNA is present to check it. The source is a human donor with ulcerative colitis or Crohn's disease, or a healthy co-twin of an affected twin (not recorded which). The CDR3 sequence is CASSLGGGTGNTGELFF.